A selection of T cell receptor beta chains follows, all from one sample in a study of vaccination effects on CD4 cells after COVID-19. The antigens these receptors bind are not known. TCRdb's table, derived via immunoSEQ multiplex PCR, lists solely in-frame clones and lacks some. The sample has 50,000 to 60,000 clones; more than 60% are singletons. The specimen comprised CD4+ T cells from PBMCs cultured with SARS-CoV-2 spike peptides, sampled before COVID-19 vaccination. The receptor source for this set is a human donor who received a COVID-19 vaccine. Both conserved end residues are part of each CDR3. A D gene is named only where the DNA matches it firmly. Size values are once, few and many counts, or a class for expanded clones, and some rows have none.

15,TRBV7-9,few,NA,TRBJ1-1,TGTGCCAGCGACTTCGCCTCAGTCGGGGTCACTGAAGCTTTCTTT,CASDFASVGVTEAFF
12,TRBV15,NA,NA,TRBJ1-2,TGTGCCACCAGCAGAGCCGGGTATGGCTACACCTTC,CATSRAGYGYTF
16,TRBV24-1,NA,TRBD2,TRBJ2-3,TGTGCCACCAGTTATTCTAGCGGGAAAGGGACAGATACGCAGTATTTT,CATSYSSGKGTDTQYF
16,TRBV7-2,few,NA,TRBJ2-2,TGTGCCAGCAGCTTAGAACTCAGGGGGGCCACCGGGGAGCTGTTTTTT,CASSLELRGATGELFF
15,TRBV7-2,NA,TRBD2,TRBJ2-5,TGTGCCAGCAGCTTCTACGCGGGGGAGCAAGAGACCCAGTACTTC,CASSFYAGEQETQYF
15,TRBV6-5,NA,TRBD1,TRBJ2-2,TGTGCCAGCAGTAAGGGACAGGGTAACGCCGGGGAGCTGTTTTTT,CASSKGQGNAGELFF
16,TRBV7-9,few,NA,TRBJ1-1,TGTGCCAGCAGCTTAGCCGGGGGAGGCCCGAGTGCTGAAGCTTTCTTT,CASSLAGGGPSAEAFF
14,TRBV30,NA,NA,TRBJ1-1,TGTGCCTGGAGCTCCGGGACACTGAACACTGAAGCTTTCTTT,CAWSSGTLNTEAFF
13,TRBV11-2,NA,NA,TRBJ2-5,TGTGCCAGCACCTTGTCCCCTAGGGAGACCCAGTACTTC,CASTLSPRETQYF
11,TRBV7-2,few,NA,TRBJ1-1,TGTGCCAGCAGCTCCTACACTGAAGCTTTCTTT,CASSSYTEAFF
15,TRBV11-2,many,TRBD2,TRBJ2-7,TGTGCCAGCAGCTTAGATCCGGGGGGGGCAGGAATGAAGTACTTC,CASSLDPGGAGMKYF
15,TRBV7-9,NA,NA,TRBJ1-5,TGTGCCAGCAGCTTAGCGGCGGCAGAAAATCAGCCCCAGCATTTT,CASSLAAAENQPQHF
15,TRBV5-1,NA,TRBD2,TRBJ2-2,TGCGCCAGCAGCGGACTAGCGGGAAACACCGGGGAGCTGTTTTTT,CASSGLAGNTGELFF
14,TRBV6-5,NA,TRBD1,TRBJ1-1,TGTGCCAGCAGAAATTACAGGGGGATCTTTGAAGCTTTCTTT,CASRNYRGIFEAFF
13,TRBV19,NA,TRBD1,TRBJ1-2,TGTGCCAGTACCCGGACAGGGGCCTATGGCTACACCTTC,CASTRTGAYGYTF
15,TRBV5-1,NA,NA,TRBJ2-5,TGCGCCAGCAGCTTGGGGGGCGGACAGAAAGAGACCCAGTACTTC,CASSLGGGQKETQYF
12,TRBV2,NA,NA,TRBJ2-3,TGTGCCAGCAGTGGGGCCACAGATACGCAGTATTTT,CASSGATDTQYF
17,TRBV5-1,NA,TRBD1,TRBJ2-3,TGCGCCAGCAGCAACCAGCGGGACAGGGGAAGGGCAGATACGCAGTATTTT,CASSNQRDRGRADTQYF
16,TRBV27,NA,NA,TRBJ2-3,TGTGCCAGCAGTTTTTTAGGGGGAGGGCCCTCAGATACGCAGTATTTT,CASSFLGGGPSDTQYF
15,TRBV6-6,NA,TRBD2,TRBJ2-5,TGTGCCAGCAGTAACCGGGGGGTTGGGGTGGAGACCCAGTACTTC,CASSNRGVGVETQYF
15,TRBV18,once,TRBD2,TRBJ2-1,TGTGCCAGCTCACCATTGGGGGGGGGCTACAATGAGCAGTTCTTC,CASSPLGGGYNEQFF
15,TRBV6-5,NA,NA,TRBJ2-4,TGTGCCAGCACCCTCGAGGGGGGAGGTGGAAACATTCAGTACTTC,CASTLEGGGGNIQYF
13,TRBV6-5,NA,TRBD1,TRBJ1-2,TGTGCCAGCAGTCCGGACAGGAACTATGGCTACACCTTC,CASSPDRNYGYTF
13,TRBV5-1,NA,NA,TRBJ2-7,TGCGCCAGCAGATTGGACACTGGCTACGAGCAGTACTTC,CASRLDTGYEQYF
18,TRBV4-1,NA,NA,TRBJ1-6,TGCGCCAGCAGCCAATTCAGGACAGTCAGCTCCTATAATTCACCCCTCCACTTT,CASSQFRTVSSYNSPLHF
14,TRBV5-1,NA,TRBD1,TRBJ1-5,TGCGCCAGCAGCCTCCGACAGGGTGATCAGCCCCAGCATTTT,CASSLRQGDQPQHF
15,TRBV12-2,NA,NA,TRBJ2-1,TGTGCAAGTCGCTTAGACTATCCCGCGGGCAATGAGCAGTTCTTC,CASRLDYPAGNEQFF
15,TRBV3-1/TRBV3-2,NA,TRBD1,TRBJ1-2,TGTGCCAGCAGCCAAGATGACAGGGGGGGCTATGGCTACACCTTC,CASSQDDRGGYGYTF
16,TRBV27,NA,NA,TRBJ1-2,TGTGCCAGCAGTTTTAGGGCAGACAGGATGGCCTATGGCTACACCTTC,CASSFRADRMAYGYTF